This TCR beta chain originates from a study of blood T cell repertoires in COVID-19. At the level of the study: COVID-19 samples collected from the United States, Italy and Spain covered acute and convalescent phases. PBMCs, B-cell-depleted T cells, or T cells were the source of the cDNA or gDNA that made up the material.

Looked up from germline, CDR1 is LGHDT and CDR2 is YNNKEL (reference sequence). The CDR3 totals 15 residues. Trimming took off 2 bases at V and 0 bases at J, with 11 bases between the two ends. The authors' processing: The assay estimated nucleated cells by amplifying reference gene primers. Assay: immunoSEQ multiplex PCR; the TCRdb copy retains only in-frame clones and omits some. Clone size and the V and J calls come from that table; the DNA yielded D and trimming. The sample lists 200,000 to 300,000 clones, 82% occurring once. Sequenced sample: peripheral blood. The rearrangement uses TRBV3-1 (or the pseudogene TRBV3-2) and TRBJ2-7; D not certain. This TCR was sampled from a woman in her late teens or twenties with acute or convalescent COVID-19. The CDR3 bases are TGTGCCAGCAGCCAAAGCCACCTCCTCTCCTACGAGCAGTACTTC. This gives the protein CASSQSHLLSYEQYF.